Described below is a single T cell receptor (beta chain) sequence and its context. Its target is not known. V lost 0 bases, J lost 2 bases, and 14 bases lay in between. The CDR3 sequence is 17 residues long. CDR1 is KGHSH, CDR2 LQKENI, per germline. These data belong to a study of yellow fever vaccine responses in identical twins. TCRdb re-called the RT-PCR reads with MiXCR, one entry per CDR3 protein. The data show tens of thousands of distinct CDR3 sequences, about 63% seen once. Study-wide results and limits: Reportedly, the response of twins' T cells to the vaccine seemed partly convergent, partly personalized.

The TCR was taken from a woman aged 18-30 years who received the yellow fever vaccine. The genes are TRBV18 and TRBJ1-3; no clear D. Sequencing used T cells from blood (PBMCs), unsorted or a sorted subset (not recorded which), obtained before or after yellow fever vaccination (not recorded which). The CDR3 loop reads CASSPPRASATGNTIYF. The CDR3 nucleotides are TGTGCCAGCTCACCACCCCGGGCTAGCGCGACTGGAAACACCATATATTTT.